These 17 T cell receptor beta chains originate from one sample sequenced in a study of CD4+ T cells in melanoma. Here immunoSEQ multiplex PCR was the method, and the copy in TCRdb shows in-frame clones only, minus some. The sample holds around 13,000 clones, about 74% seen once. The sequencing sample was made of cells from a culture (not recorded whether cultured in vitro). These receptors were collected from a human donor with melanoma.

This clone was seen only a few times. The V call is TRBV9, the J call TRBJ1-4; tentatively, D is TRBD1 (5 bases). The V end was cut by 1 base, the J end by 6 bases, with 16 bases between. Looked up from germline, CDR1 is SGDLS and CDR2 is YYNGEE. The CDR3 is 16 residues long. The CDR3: CASSVSPGGDDEKLFF. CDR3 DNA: TGTGCCAGCAGCGTATCTCCTGGGGGGGATGATGAAAAACTGTTTTTT.

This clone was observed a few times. CDR3 protein: CASRQGTSQNIQYF. CDR3 nucleotide sequence: TGCGCCAGCAGACAGGGGACAAGCCAAAACATTCAGTACTTC. The chain carries TRBV5-1 and TRBJ2-4; the match to TRBD1 covers 7 bases. The CDR3 consists of 14 residues. The trim removed 5 bases at V and 5 bases at J, leaving 7 bases unmatched. Germline V CDR1 and CDR2: SGHRS, YFSETQ.

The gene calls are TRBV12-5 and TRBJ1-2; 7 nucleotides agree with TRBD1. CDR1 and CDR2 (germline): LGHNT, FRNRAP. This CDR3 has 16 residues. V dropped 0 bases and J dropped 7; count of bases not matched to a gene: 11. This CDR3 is CASGLVVTGIPFGYTF. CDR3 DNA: TGTGCTAGTGGTTTGGTAGTGACAGGGATCCCCTTTGGCTACACCTTC.

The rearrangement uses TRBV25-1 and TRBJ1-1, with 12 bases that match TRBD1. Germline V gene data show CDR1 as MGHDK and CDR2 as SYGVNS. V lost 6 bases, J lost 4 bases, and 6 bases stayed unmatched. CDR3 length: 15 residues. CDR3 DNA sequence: TGTGCCAGCAGGACCGGGACAGGGGGCGGCACTGAAGCTTTCTTT. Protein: CASRTGTGGGTEAFF.

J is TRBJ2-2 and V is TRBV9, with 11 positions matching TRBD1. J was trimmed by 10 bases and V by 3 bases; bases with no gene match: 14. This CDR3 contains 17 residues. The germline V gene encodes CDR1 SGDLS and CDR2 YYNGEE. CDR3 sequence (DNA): TGTGCCAGCAGCGGGCGATCCGGGACAGGGGGTAGTACGGAGCTGTTTTTT. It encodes CASSGRSGTGGSTELFF.

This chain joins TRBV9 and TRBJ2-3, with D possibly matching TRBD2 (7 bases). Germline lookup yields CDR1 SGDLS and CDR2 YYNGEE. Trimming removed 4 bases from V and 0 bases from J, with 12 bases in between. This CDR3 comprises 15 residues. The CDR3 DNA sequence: TGTGCCAGCAGCTCGGGGGGCTGGAGCACAGATACGCAGTATTTT. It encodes CASSSGGWSTDTQYF.

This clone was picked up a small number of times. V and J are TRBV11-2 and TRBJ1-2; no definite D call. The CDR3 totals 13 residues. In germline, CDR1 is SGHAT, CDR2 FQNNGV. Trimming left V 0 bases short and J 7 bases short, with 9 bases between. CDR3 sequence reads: CASSLDGVGGYTF. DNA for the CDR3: TGTGCCAGCAGCTTAGATGGGGTCGGTGGCTACACCTTC. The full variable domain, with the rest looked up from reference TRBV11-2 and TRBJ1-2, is EAGVAQSPRYKIIEKRQSVAFWCNPISGHATLYWYQQILGQGPKLLIQFQNNGVVDDSQLPKDRFSAERLKGVDSTLKIQPAKLEDSAVYLCASSLDGVGGYTFGSGTRLTVV.

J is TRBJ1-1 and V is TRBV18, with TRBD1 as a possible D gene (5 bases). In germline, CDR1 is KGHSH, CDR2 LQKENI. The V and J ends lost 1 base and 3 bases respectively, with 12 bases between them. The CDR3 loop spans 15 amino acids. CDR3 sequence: CASSPQGPMDTEAFF. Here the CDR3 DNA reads TGTGCCAGCTCACCACAGGGGCCCATGGACACTGAAGCTTTCTTT.

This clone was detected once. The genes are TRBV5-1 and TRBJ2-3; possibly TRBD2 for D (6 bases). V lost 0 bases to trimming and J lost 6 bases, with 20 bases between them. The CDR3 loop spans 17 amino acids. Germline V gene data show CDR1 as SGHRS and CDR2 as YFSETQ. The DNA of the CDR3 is TGCGCCAGCAGCTTGGGAGGTGGGGGGTTCATTCAGGATACGCAGTATTTT. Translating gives CASSLGGGGFIQDTQYF.

In nucleotides, the CDR3 is TGTGCTAGTGGTTTTGGACAGACCAGCTACACCTTC. Translation: CASGFGQTSYTF. The V call is TRBV12-5, the J call TRBJ1-2; D perhaps matches TRBD1 (6 bases). Germline V gene sequence: CDR1 LGHNT, CDR2 FRNRAP. The CDR3 has 12 residues. Between the trimmed V and J ends, which lost 3 bases and 9 bases, there was a span of 11 bases.

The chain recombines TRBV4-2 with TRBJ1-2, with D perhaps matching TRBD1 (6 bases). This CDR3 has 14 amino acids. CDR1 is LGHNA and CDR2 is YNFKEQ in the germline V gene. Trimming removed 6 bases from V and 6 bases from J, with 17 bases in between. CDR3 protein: CASRPGAEIHGYTF. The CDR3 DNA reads TGTGCCAGCAGACCGGGGGCGGAAATCCATGGCTACACCTTC.

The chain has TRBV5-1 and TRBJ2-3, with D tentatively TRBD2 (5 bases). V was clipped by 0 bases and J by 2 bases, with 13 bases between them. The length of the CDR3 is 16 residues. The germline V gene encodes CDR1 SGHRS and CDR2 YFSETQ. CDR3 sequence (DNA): TGCGCCAGCAGCTTGGCGGGGAGCGGTTTCACAGATACGCAGTATTTT. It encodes CASSLAGSGFTDTQYF.

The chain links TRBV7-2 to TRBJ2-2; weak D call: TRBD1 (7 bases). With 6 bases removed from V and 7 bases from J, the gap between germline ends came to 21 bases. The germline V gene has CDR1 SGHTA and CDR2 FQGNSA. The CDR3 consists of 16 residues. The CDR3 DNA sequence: TGTGCCAGCAGTTCAGGGGGGCGGGTCTCGGGCGGGGAGCTGTTTTTT. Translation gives CASSSGGRVSGGELFF.

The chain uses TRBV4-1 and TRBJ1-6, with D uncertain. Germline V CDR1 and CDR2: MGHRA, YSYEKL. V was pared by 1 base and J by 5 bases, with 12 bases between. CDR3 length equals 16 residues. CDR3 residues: CASSQARILNNSPLHF. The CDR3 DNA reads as TGCGCCAGCAGCCAAGCCCGGATCCTGAATAATTCACCCCTCCACTTT.

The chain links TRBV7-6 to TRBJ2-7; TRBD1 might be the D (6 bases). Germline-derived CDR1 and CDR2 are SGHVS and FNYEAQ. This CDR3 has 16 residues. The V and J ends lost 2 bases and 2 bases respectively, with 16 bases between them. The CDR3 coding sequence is TGTGCCAGCAGCTTATTTCCGAGGGGGAGCACCTACGAGCAGTACTTC. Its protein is CASSLFPRGSTYEQYF.

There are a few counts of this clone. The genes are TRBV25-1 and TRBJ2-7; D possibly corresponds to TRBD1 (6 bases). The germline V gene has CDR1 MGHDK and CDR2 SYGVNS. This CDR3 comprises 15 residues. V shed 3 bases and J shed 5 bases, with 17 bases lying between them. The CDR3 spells CASSDTGRGTDEQYF. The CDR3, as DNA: TGTGCCAGCAGTGATACAGGGCGAGGGACGGACGAGCAGTACTTC.

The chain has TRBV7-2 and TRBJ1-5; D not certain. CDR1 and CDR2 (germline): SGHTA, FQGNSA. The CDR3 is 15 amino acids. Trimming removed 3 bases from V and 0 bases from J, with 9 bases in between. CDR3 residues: CASSFNEYSNQPQHF. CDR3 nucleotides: TGTGCCAGCAGCTTCAACGAGTATAGCAATCAGCCCCAGCATTTT.